This T cell receptor beta chain was found in a study of T-cell reconstitution after alpha-beta-depleted transplantation in children. Unique molecular identifiers were incorporated when the TCRbeta library was constructed. TCRdb used MiXCR to reprocess the PCR reads, holding one entry per CDR3 protein. The sample carries about 600,000 distinct CDR3 sequences, roughly a tenth recorded once. The CDR3 consists of 14 residues. V shed 3 bases and J shed 4 bases, with 10 bases lying between them. CDR1 SGHVS and CDR2 FQNEAQ come from the germline V gene. The TCR sequence derives from a human donor who donated a stem cell graft to a child with acute myeloid leukemia. This chain uses TRBV7-8 with TRBJ1-3; no definite D call. The starting material was PBMCs from the stem cell graft donor, obtained from the stem cell graft. As DNA, the CDR3 is TGTGCCAGCAGCTTCGGGCCTAGAGGAAACACCATATATTTT. Its protein is CASSFGPRGNTIYF. The whole variable domain, remainder taken from reference TRBV7-8 and TRBJ1-3, is GAGVSQSPRYKVAKRGQDVALRCDPISGHVSLFWYQQALGQGPEFLTYFQNEAQLDKSGLPSDRFFAERPEGSVSTLKIQRTQQEDSAVYLCASSFGPRGNTIYFGEGSWLTVV.